Here is one T cell receptor (beta chain) with its context. Its specificity is unknown. This entry comes from a study of cytomegalovirus exposure and HLA in healthy donors. Broader study findings: Across HLA loci, a later analysis found differing TCR association rates, with DRB1 most and HLA-C fewest.

V gave up 6 bases and J gave up 2 bases, with 10 bases separating them. CDR1 is SNHLY, CDR2 FYNNEI, per germline. The CDR3 length is 13 residues. PCR involved 60 Vbeta and 13 Jbeta primers. This table comes from immunoSEQ multiplex PCR, and its TCRdb copy is limited to in-frame clones, with some not included. The sample lists about 180,000 clones, roughly 87% occurring once. The chain couples TRBV2 to TRBJ2-5; D gene uncertain. The receptor was isolated from a man in his forties in good health and CMV-seronegative. The sample consisted of PBMCs. CDR3 protein: CASRETVQETQYF. CDR3 bases: TGTGCCAGCAGGGAGACGGTACAAGAGACCCAGTACTTC.